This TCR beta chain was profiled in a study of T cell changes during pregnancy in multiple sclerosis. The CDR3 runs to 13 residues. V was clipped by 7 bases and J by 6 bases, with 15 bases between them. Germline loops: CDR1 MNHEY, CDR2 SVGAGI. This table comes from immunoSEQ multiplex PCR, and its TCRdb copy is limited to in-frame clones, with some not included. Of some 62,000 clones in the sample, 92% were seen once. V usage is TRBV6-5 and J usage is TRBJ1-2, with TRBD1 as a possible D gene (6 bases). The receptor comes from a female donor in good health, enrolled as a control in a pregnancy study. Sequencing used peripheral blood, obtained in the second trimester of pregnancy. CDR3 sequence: CASTPTGSDGYTF. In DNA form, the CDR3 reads TGTGCCAGCACCCCGACAGGTTCCGATGGCTACACCTTC.